These 26 T cell receptor beta chains were sequenced from one sample in a study of blood T cell repertoires in COVID-19. Generated by immunoSEQ multiplex PCR, the TCRdb table keeps only in-frame clones and is missing some. This table holds roughly 65,000 clones, more than 70% found once. Input material: peripheral blood. Receptors originate from a human donor in a cohort sampled during active COVID-19.

CDR3 protein: CATSRDLPTSPNEQFF. CDR3 nucleotide sequence: TGTGCCACCAGCAGAGATCTGCCGACTAGCCCCAATGAGCAGTTCTTC. The V and J genes are TRBV15 and TRBJ2-1; 7 bases fit TRBD2. CDR1 and CDR2 from the germline V gene are LNHNV and YYDKDF (reference sequence). The CDR3 is 16 residues long. With V trimmed by 0 bases and J by 6 bases, 8 bases remained unmatched.

This rearrangement joins TRBV3-1 (or the pseudogene TRBV3-2) to TRBJ2-1; D perhaps matches TRBD1 (5 bases). This CDR3 is 15 amino acids long. Germline-derived CDR1 and CDR2 are LGHDT and YNNKEL (reference sequence). Trimming left V 0 bases short and J 8 bases short, with 14 bases between. The CDR3 DNA follows: TGTGCCAGCAGCCAAGATCCCAGGGATGTGGATGAGCAGTTCTTC. Its protein product is CASSQDPRDVDEQFF.

The V call is TRBV6-5, the J call TRBJ2-5; D gene ambiguous. V lost 2 bases and J lost 1, with 8 bases in between. The CDR3 is 14 amino acids. Germline values: CDR1 MNHEY, CDR2 SVGAGI. The CDR3 loop is CASSYLGSQETQYF. In DNA form, the CDR3 reads TGTGCCAGCAGTTACCTGGGCAGCCAAGAGACCCAGTACTTC.

The sample holds a few counts of this clone. V gene TRBV28 combines with J gene TRBJ2-5; 10 positions agree with TRBD2. This CDR3 is built from 16 residues. V trimming: 4 bases; J trimming: 1 base; junction bases outside the gene matches: 6. Germline V gene lookup returns CDR1 MDHEN and CDR2 SYDVKM. The CDR3 here is CASSSFLAGAQETQYF. The DNA for the CDR3 is TGTGCCAGCAGTTCCTTCCTAGCGGGGGCCCAAGAGACCCAGTACTTC.

The chain couples TRBV21-1 to TRBJ1-5; the DNA was not used to check the table's D call, TRBD1. TRBV21-1 represents a pseudogene. This CDR3 region has 12 residues. CDR3: CASTGYYQPQHF. CDR3 nucleotides: TGTGCCAGTACAGGATACTATCAGCCCCAGCATTTT.

This chain links TRBV28 with TRBJ2-3; a weak D match, TRBD1 (6 bases). The CDR3 sequence is 13 residues long. CDR1 is MDHEN and CDR2 is SYDVKM in the germline V gene. Trimming cost V 6 bases and J 4 bases, with 11 bases left between them. CDR3 residues: CASRDGTPDTQYF. CDR3 DNA: TGTGCCAGCAGAGACGGGACACCAGATACGCAGTATTTT.

The chain couples TRBV29-1 to TRBJ2-1; possible D gene TRBD1, 6 bases. The germline V and J ends were trimmed by 6 bases and 9 bases, with 18 bases remaining between them. In germline, CDR1 is SQVTM, CDR2 ANQGSEA. This CDR3 region has 13 residues. The CDR3 spells CSVNRVGWGEQFF. The DNA of the CDR3 is TGCAGCGTCAACAGGGTCGGGTGGGGTGAGCAGTTCTTC.

V gene TRBV12-3 or TRBV12-4 combines with J gene TRBJ2-1; maybe TRBD2 (6 bases). CDR3 size: 12 residues. The ends were cut back, 8 bases at V and 5 bases at J, with 10 bases in the middle. This CDR3 reads CASGTANNEQFF. CDR3 nucleotide sequence: TGTGCCAGCGGGACTGCTAACAATGAGCAGTTCTTC.

The V call is TRBV6-2 or TRBV6-3, the J call TRBJ1-1; D is unclear. With 5 bases removed from V and 0 bases from J, the gap between germline ends came to 10 bases. Looked up from germline, CDR1 is MNHEY and CDR2 is SVGEGT. The CDR3 covers 14 residues. The CDR3 reads CASSDLTVNTEAFF. In nucleotides, the CDR3 is TGTGCCAGCAGTGACTTAACAGTGAACACTGAAGCTTTCTTT.

V gene TRBV27 combines with J gene TRBJ1-5; the D is unclear. Germline CDR1 is MNHEY and CDR2 is SMNVEV (reference sequence). V dropped 4 bases and J dropped 2 bases, with 9 bases sitting between them. The length of the CDR3 is 14 residues. The CDR3 region has the DNA TGTGCCAGCAGTTACCACGGAGGCAATCAGCCCCAGCATTTT. It specifies CASSYHGGNQPQHF.

The chain links TRBV5-6 to TRBJ2-5; 7 bases fit TRBD2. This CDR3 has 14 amino acids. The germline gives CDR1 SGHDT, CDR2 YYEEEE. V was pared by 3 bases and J by 5 bases, with 7 bases of the junction left unmatched. CDR3 in DNA: TGTGCCAGCAGCTATCGCGGGGGATCGGAGACCCAGTACTTC. Protein product: CASSYRGGSETQYF.

The chain employs TRBV7-9 and TRBJ1-1; D not resolved. Germline V gene lookup returns CDR1 SEHNR and CDR2 FQNEAQ (reference sequence). This CDR3 comprises 17 residues. V was trimmed by 4 bases and J by 0 bases, leaving 18 bases between them. CDR3 DNA: TGTGCCAGCAGCTCTCCCCCTCCTCAGGTACTGAACACTGAAGCTTTCTTT. This sequence encodes CASSSPPPQVLNTEAFF.

The chain carries TRBV5-1 and TRBJ1-1; tentatively, D is TRBD1 (6 bases). Germline V gives CDR1 SGHRS, CDR2 YFSETQ. Trimming stripped 0 bases from V and 3 bases from J, with 9 bases between. CDR3 size: 14 residues. The CDR3 here is CASSLAPGDTEAFF. DNA for the CDR3: TGCGCCAGCAGCTTGGCACCAGGGGACACTGAAGCTTTCTTT. Full variable domain (missing parts from reference TRBV5-1 and TRBJ1-1): KAGVTQTPRYLIKTRGQQVTLSCSPISGHRSVSWYQQTPGQGLQFLFEYFSETQRNKGNFPGRFSGRQFSNSRSEMNVSTLELGDSALYLCASSLAPGDTEAFFGQGTRLTVV.

The chain has TRBV18 and TRBJ2-5; 7 bases agree with TRBD1. CDR1 is KGHSH and CDR2 is LQKENI in the germline V gene. There are 15 residues in the CDR3. The V gene end was trimmed by 3 bases and the J gene end by 6 bases; junction bases not matched to a gene: 10. DNA of the CDR3: TGTGCCAGCTCACCCTCCAGGGGGACGGGAAAGACCCAGTACTTC. As protein: CASSPSRGTGKTQYF.

The chain joins TRBV6-1 to TRBJ1-5, with D possibly TRBD1 on 6 matching bases. The V and J ends lost 3 bases and 7 bases respectively, with 13 bases between them. The germline gives CDR1 MNHNS, CDR2 SASEGT. The CDR3 loop spans 14 amino acids. The CDR3 is CASSDTGYGQPQHF. The CDR3 nucleotides are TGTGCCAGCAGTGATACAGGGTACGGGCAGCCCCAGCATTTT.

The J gene is TRBJ1-4, the V gene TRBV28; D is unresolved. The V end lost 5 bases, the J end lost 10 bases, and 8 bases lay between the germline ends. The germline CDR1 and CDR2 sequences are MDHEN and SYDVKM. The CDR3 extends over 11 amino acids. The CDR3 DNA sequence: TGTGCCAGCAGTGGCAGTGGAAAACTGTTTTTT. Translating gives CASSGSGKLFF.

The chain joins TRBV5-1 to TRBJ2-2; 8 nucleotides match TRBD2. Germline trimming cut 3 bases from V and 3 bases from J; bases unmatched to any gene: 4. Germline V gene data show CDR1 as SGHRS and CDR2 as YFSETQ. This CDR3 has 15 amino acids. The CDR3 nucleotides are TGCGCCAGCAGCTCGGGGGGGCCGGACACCGGGGAGCTGTTTTTT. Translation: CASSSGGPDTGELFF.

This clone appeared a few times. The chain uses TRBV30 and TRBJ2-7; 9 bases agree with TRBD1. The CDR3 is made up of 14 amino acids. Losses at the gene ends were 2 bases for V and 3 bases for J; bases not matched to a gene: 5. Germline CDR1 and CDR2: GTSNPN and SVGIG (reference sequence). The CDR3 coding sequence is TGTGCCTGGAGTACCGGACAGGGGAGCTACGAGCAGTACTTC. It is translated as CAWSTGQGSYEQYF.

This clone was seen a few times. The rearrangement joins TRBV7-9 to TRBJ2-1; TRBD2 aligns across 9 bases. J lost 10 bases, V lost 5 bases, and 9 bases had no gene match. CDR1 is SEHNR and CDR2 is FQNEAQ in the germline V gene (reference sequence). CDR3 length: 14 amino acids. The DNA of the CDR3 is TGTGCCAGCAGCCCCCTTGCGGGGGGGCGCGAGCAGTTCTTC. The encoded protein is CASSPLAGGREQFF.

DNA of the CDR3: TGCGCCAGCAGATATGGACTAGCGGGGGACACAGATACGCAGTATTTT. Translated: CASRYGLAGDTDTQYF. The chain employs TRBV5-1 and TRBJ2-3; TRBD2 agrees at 13 bases. Germline-derived CDR1 and CDR2 are SGHRS and YFSETQ. The CDR3 is 16 amino acids. Trimming cost V 5 bases and J 2 bases; bases outside gene matches: 5.

The CDR3 loop reads CASSWEERSAGELFF. In DNA, the CDR3 is TGTGCCAGCAGTTGGGAGGAACGGTCGGCCGGGGAGCTGTTTTTT. The J gene is TRBJ2-2, the V gene TRBV4-2; D perhaps matches TRBD2 (6 bases). V was clipped by 6 bases and J by 6 bases, with 17 bases between them. CDR1 is LGHNA and CDR2 is YNFKEQ in the germline V gene. The CDR3 totals 15 residues.

In nucleotides, the CDR3 is TGCGCCAGCAGCCAACAGGAGACCCAGTACTTC. It specifies CASSQQETQYF. This sequence joins TRBV5-1 and TRBJ2-5; D is ambiguous. The CDR3 is made up of 11 amino acids. Germline V gene data show CDR1 as SGHRS and CDR2 as YFSETQ. Trimming cost V 4 bases and J 5 bases, with 6 bases left between them.

The genes are TRBV18 and TRBJ1-2; D unclear. The germline V and J ends were trimmed by 1 base and 2 bases, with 8 bases remaining between them. CDR3 length: 14 amino acids. Germline V CDR1 and CDR2: KGHSH, LQKENI. CDR3 in amino acids: CASSPQSRNYGYTF. In DNA, the CDR3 is TGTGCCAGCTCACCACAATCCAGAAACTATGGCTACACCTTC. The whole variable domain, remainder taken from reference TRBV18 and TRBJ1-2, is NAGVMQNPRHLVRRRGQEARLRCSPMKGHSHVYWYRQLPEEGLKFMVYLQKENIIDESGMPKERFSAEFPKEGPSILRIQQVVRGDSAAYFCASSPQSRNYGYTFGSGTRLTVV.

The chain couples TRBV30 to TRBJ2-7; weak D call: TRBD2 (6 bases). The germline V and J ends were trimmed by 5 bases and 3 bases, with 11 bases remaining between them. Germline V gene data show CDR1 as GTSNPN and CDR2 as SVGIG (reference sequence). The CDR3 runs 12 residues. CDR3 coding DNA: TGTGCCTGGGGAGGGGCCCACTACGAGCAGTACTTC. Protein: CAWGGAHYEQYF.

This clone occurred a few times. This chain's CDR3 is CASSSRDFPYEQYF. In DNA, the CDR3 is TGTGCCAGCAGCTCCCGGGACTTCCCCTACGAGCAGTACTTC. V usage is TRBV11-2 and J usage is TRBJ2-7; maybe TRBD2 (6 bases). V was shortened by 4 bases and J by 2 bases, with 12 bases between the two germline ends. CDR3 length: 14 amino acids. Germline V gene lookup returns CDR1 SGHAT and CDR2 FQNNGV.

The chain carries TRBV30 and TRBJ1-2; D is perhaps TRBD1 (6 bases). V was cut by 7 bases and J by 1 base, with 19 bases left in between. The CDR3 spans 15 residues. CDR1 and CDR2 (germline): GTSNPN, SVGIG (reference sequence). In nucleotides, the CDR3 is TGTGCCTACTACAGGGCAGGAGCGTTTAACTATGGCTACACCTTC. As protein: CAYYRAGAFNYGYTF.